This T cell receptor (beta chain) was identified in a study of human T cells and chemical hapten exposure. Across the whole study: Patients got weekly scalp diphenylcyclopropenone doses over the approximately 23-week study.

The CDR3 runs 15 residues. CDR1 and CDR2 (germline): MNHEY, SVGAGI. Trimming pared 6 bases from V and 0 bases from J, leaving 9 bases between. As for time point: pre-sensitization, week 0. Treatment noted: therapeutic diphenylcyclopropenone sensitization with weekly scalp DPC. TCRdb called the RACE reads again in MiXCR, with one record for every CDR3 protein. The sample carries more than 50,000 distinct CDR3 sequences, around 7% recorded once. This clonotype has ten or more counts. The chain joins TRBV6-5 to TRBJ1-6; the D is unclear. The sample here was whole blood, taken in connection with sensitization to the hapten diphenylcyclopropenone (DPC). The receptor was isolated from a woman younger than 45 with alopecia areata. Some clones in this sample may be carry-over from other donors' samples. The CDR3 sequence: CASRTGSSYNSPLHF. CDR3 sequence (DNA): TGTGCCAGCAGGACGGGGAGCTCCTATAATTCACCCCTCCACTTT.